This passage covers 10 T cell receptor beta chains from one sample sequenced in a study of T cell repertoires and HLA-DP antigens. TCRdb's copy holds only in-frame clones and misses some; the assay was immunoSEQ multiplex PCR. The sample consists of some 110,000 clones, 80% to 95% of them appearing once. Antigens for these TCRs are unknown. Sequencing was carried out using CD4+ T cells from PBMCs. These TCRs come from a woman aged 18-30 years in good health and CMV-seronegative.

This chain links TRBV19 with TRBJ1-2; 9 positions match TRBD1. This CDR3 spans 14 amino acids. Germline CDR1 is LNHDA and CDR2 is SQIVND (reference sequence). The ends lost 5 bases at V and 5 bases at J; junction bases unmatched: 6. The CDR3 sequence: CASSVTGQGYGYTF. In DNA form, the CDR3 reads TGTGCCAGTAGTGTTACGGGACAGGGATATGGCTACACCTTC.

This clone turned up a few times. This chain connects TRBV4-1 to TRBJ1-6; D ambiguous. This CDR3 region has 13 residues. From germline, CDR1 is MGHRA and CDR2 YSYEKL. Trimming removed 4 bases at V and 8 bases at J, with 9 bases between. Written as DNA, the CDR3 is TGCGCCAGCAGCCTCGGGTCTTATTCACCCCTCCACTTT. It specifies CASSLGSYSPLHF.

This clone has a single count. This sequence joins TRBV2 and TRBJ1-6; tentatively, D is TRBD1 (5 bases). The CDR3 contains 14 residues. Trimming cost V 3 bases and J 9 bases, with 12 bases left between them. CDR1 is SNHLY, CDR2 FYNNEI, per germline. The CDR3 region is CASSDLQGSSPLHF. The CDR3 DNA is TGTGCCAGCAGTGACCTCCAGGGTAGTTCACCCCTCCACTTT. Looking up the rest from reference TRBV2 and TRBJ1-6 gives the full variable domain: EPEVTQTPSHQVTQMGQEVILRCVPISNHLYFYWYRQILGQKVEFLVSFYNNEISEKSEIFDDQFSVERPDGSNFTLKIRSTKLEDSAMYFCASSDLQGSSPLHFGNGTRLTVT.

The chain's CDR3 is CASIPGGRNQPQHF. The CDR3 DNA is TGTGCCAGTATCCCAGGGGGACGCAATCAGCCCCAGCATTTT. The chain recombines TRBV19 with TRBJ1-5; 7 bases are a match to TRBD1. Germline CDR1 LNHDA, CDR2 SQIVND (reference sequence). The J segment lost 2 bases and the V segment lost 7 bases, leaving 5 bases of the junction unmatched. The CDR3 is 14 residues long.

The V call is TRBV18, the J call TRBJ1-1; D unclear. This CDR3 has 14 residues. Germline CDR1 and CDR2: KGHSH and LQKENI. The V gene lost 0 bases and the J gene lost 1 base, with 6 bases spanning the gap. In nucleotides, the CDR3 is TGTGCCAGCTCACCACCCTCCGGGAACACTGAAGCTTTCTTT. This codes for CASSPPSGNTEAFF.

This rearrangement joins TRBV29-1 to TRBJ1-1; D is perhaps TRBD1 (6 bases). The V end was cut by 6 bases, the J end by 4 bases, with 27 bases between. CDR3 length equals 17 residues. The germline gives CDR1 SQVTM, CDR2 ANQGSEA. CDR3 nucleotide sequence: TGCAGCGTCCCAAGGGAAGGTAGGGGGGCGCTGGGCACTGAAGCTTTCTTT. It is translated as CSVPREGRGALGTEAFF.

Comment on this clone: Additional DNA sequences in this sample encode the identical CDR3. The V call is TRBV7-2, the J call TRBJ1-2; D not certain. This CDR3 is built from 13 residues. Trimming took 1 base from V and 4 from J, leaving 7 bases between them. Germline lookup yields CDR1 SGHTA and CDR2 FQGNSA. The CDR3 coding sequence is TGTGCCAGCAGCTTAGGGGGAAGCTATGGCTACACCTTC. It yields the protein CASSLGGSYGYTF.

Regarding this clone: The same CDR3 is also encoded by other DNA sequences in this sample. The CDR3 loop reads CASSLENGGGQGSPLHF. The CDR3 DNA reads as TGTGCCAGCAGCTTAGAGAATGGGGGGGGGCAGGGGTCACCCCTCCACTTT. The chain combines TRBV11-2 with TRBJ1-6, with D possibly being TRBD1 (6 bases). The CDR3 extends over 17 amino acids. V was cut by 0 bases and J by 10 bases, with 19 bases left in between. Germline V gene data show CDR1 as SGHAT and CDR2 as FQNNGV.

This rearrangement joins TRBV7-8 to TRBJ2-1; a weak D match, TRBD2 (7 bases). The germline V gene encodes CDR1 SGHVS and CDR2 FQNEAQ. Trimming shortened V by 4 bases and J by 9 bases, and 13 bases separated the two germline ends. The CDR3 covers 13 residues. The CDR3 region has the DNA TGTGCCAGCAGCTGGGGCGGGGGCCTTGAGCAGTTCTTC. Translated: CASSWGGGLEQFF.

The chain combines TRBV2 with TRBJ2-3; 8 bases line up with TRBD2. This CDR3 comprises 14 residues. Trimming removed 7 bases from V and 5 bases from J; junction bases left unmatched: 8. CDR1 is SNHLY, CDR2 FYNNEI, per germline. The CDR3 protein is CASIEREKGDTQYF. CDR3 DNA: TGTGCCAGCATAGAGCGGGAGAAGGGAGATACGCAGTATTTT.